This passage covers 5 T cell receptor beta chains from one sample sequenced in a study of CD8 T cells in ankylosing spondylitis listed by TCRdb under 2017. Broader findings and caveats from the paper: A TCR beta motif made up of seven or eight highly homologous amino acid variants appeared to be characteristic of blood from ankylosing spondylitis patients.

Their antigens are not known. Receptor amplification or capture employed 5' RACE. Sequencing was carried out with an Illumina HiSeq 2500. The public reads were quality trimmed at Q25 with fastp and then assembled into clones with MiXCR by TCRdb, keeping productive beta chains. One record per CDR3 amino acid sequence lists the most common genes and DNA. Within this sample are approximately 400,000 distinct CDR3 sequences, with more than 15% of them counted one time only. Around 0.92% of the sample is in the top ten clones. Sequenced material: blood, either unsorted or a sorted T cell fraction (not recorded which). Source of these receptors: a male donor with ankylosing spondylitis.

Many counts were recorded for this clonotype. The chain recombines TRBV12-3 or TRBV12-4 with TRBJ1-1; D perhaps matches TRBD1 (6 bases). V dropped 6 bases and J dropped 6 bases, with 26 bases sitting between them. This CDR3 spans 17 amino acids. The CDR3 sequence: CASSPPWQGVGAPEAFF. CDR3 DNA sequence: TGTGCCAGCAGCCCTCCATGGCAGGGTGTGGGGGCACCTGAAGCTTTCTTT.

This clonotype turned up a few times. This sequence joins TRBV14 and TRBJ2-2, with D possibly being TRBD2 (5 bases). The CDR3 length is 17 residues. Looked up from germline, CDR1 is SGHDN and CDR2 is FVKESK. Trimming pared 3 bases from V and 0 bases from J, leaving 14 bases between. The CDR3, as DNA: TGTGCCAGCAGCCAGCCTCCTTGGGGAGCGAACACCGGGGAGCTGTTTTTT. Its translation: CASSQPPWGANTGELFF.

J is TRBJ2-7 and V is TRBV12-3 or TRBV12-4; TRBD2 is a possible D gene (5 bases). Trimming left V 3 bases short and J 3 bases short, with 9 bases between. This CDR3 spans 13 amino acids. The CDR3 bases are TGTGCCAGCAGTTTCGGGGATAACTACGAGCAGTACTTC. As protein: CASSFGDNYEQYF.

This clonotype appeared a few times. The V call is TRBV27, the J call TRBJ1-6; 8 positions match TRBD1. The V and J ends lost 5 bases and 8 bases, in that order; junction bases with no gene match: 5. CDR1 and CDR2 (germline): MNHEY, SMNVEV (reference sequence). There are 14 residues in the CDR3. DNA for the CDR3: TGTGCCAGCAGTCTGACAGGGGAGTATTCACCCCTCCACTTT. Its translation: CASSLTGEYSPLHF.

V is TRBV5-1 and J is TRBJ2-2, with 8 positions matching TRBD2. Germline lookup yields CDR1 SGHRS and CDR2 YFSETQ. V gave up 1 base and J gave up 7 bases; unmatched junction bases: 9. This CDR3 is built from 16 residues. CDR3 amino acids: CASSLWSGGANGELFF. DNA for the CDR3: TGCGCCAGCAGCTTGTGGAGCGGGGGTGCGAACGGGGAGCTGTTTTTT.